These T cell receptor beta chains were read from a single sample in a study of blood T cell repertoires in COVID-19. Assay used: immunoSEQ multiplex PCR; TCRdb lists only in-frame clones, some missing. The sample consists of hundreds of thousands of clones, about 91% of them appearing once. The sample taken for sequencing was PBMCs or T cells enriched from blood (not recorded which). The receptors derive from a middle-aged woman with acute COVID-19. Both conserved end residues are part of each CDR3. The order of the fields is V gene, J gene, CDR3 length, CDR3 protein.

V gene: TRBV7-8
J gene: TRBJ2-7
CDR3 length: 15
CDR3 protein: CASSFFSYPSYEQYF

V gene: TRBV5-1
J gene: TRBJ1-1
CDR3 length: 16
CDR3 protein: CASSLQGAGMNTEAFF

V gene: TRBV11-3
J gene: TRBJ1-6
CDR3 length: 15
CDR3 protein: CASSSAGTGGSPLHF

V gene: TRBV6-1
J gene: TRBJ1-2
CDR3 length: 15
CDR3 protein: CASSEVASLTYGYTF

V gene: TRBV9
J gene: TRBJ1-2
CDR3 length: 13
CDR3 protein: CASSGRQDYGYTF

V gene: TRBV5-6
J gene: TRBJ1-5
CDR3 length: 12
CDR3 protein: CASSWRNQPQHF

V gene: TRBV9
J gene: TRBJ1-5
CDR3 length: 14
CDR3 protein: CASSGQGVNQPQHF

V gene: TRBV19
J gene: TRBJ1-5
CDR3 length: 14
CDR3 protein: CASSMAGSNQPQHF

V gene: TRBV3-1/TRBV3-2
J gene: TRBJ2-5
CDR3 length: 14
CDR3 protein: CASSLRAGVETQYF

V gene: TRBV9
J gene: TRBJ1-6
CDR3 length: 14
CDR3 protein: CASGAGLGNSPLHF

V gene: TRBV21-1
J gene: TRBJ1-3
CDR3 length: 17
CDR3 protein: CASSKWTLDSSGNTIYF

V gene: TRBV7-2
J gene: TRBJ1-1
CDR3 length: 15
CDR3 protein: CASSAGGGAGTEAFF

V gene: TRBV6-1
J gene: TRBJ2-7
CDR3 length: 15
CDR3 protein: CASSEALTGDYEQYF

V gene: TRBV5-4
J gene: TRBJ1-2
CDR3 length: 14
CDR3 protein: CASSLQGANYGYTF

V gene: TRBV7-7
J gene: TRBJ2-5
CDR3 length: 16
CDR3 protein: CASSWGLAGEGETQYF

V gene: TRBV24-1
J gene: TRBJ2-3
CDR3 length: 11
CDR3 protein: CATDFADTQYF

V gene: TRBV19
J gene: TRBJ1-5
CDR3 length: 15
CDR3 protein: CASSTGTGGGQPQHF

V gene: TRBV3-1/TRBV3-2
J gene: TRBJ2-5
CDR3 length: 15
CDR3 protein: CASSQVQSYQETQYF

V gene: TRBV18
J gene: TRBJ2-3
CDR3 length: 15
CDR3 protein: CASSKTASTGDTQYF

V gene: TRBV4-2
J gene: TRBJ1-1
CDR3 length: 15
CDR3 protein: CASSLQVTENTEAFF

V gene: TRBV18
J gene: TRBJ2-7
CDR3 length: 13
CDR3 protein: CASAGTETYEQYF

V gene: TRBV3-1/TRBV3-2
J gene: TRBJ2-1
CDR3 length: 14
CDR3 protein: CASSQVSLGYEQFF

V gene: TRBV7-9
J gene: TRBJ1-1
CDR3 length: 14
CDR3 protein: CASSRQGALTEAFF

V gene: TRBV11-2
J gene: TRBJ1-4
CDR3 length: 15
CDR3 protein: CASSLDRYGSVKLFF

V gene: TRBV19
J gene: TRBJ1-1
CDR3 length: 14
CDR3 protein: CASLDRGGRTEAFF

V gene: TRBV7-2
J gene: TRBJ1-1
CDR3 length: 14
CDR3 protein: CASRSGTVNTEAFF

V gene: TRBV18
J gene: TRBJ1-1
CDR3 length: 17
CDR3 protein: CASSPSADNSMNTEAFF

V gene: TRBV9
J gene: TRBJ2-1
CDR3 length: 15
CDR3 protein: CASSVASSGRYEQFF

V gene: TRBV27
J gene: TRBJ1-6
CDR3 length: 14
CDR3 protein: CASSLQGTVSPLHF

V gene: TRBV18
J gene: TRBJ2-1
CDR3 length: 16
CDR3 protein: CASSPIADPVYNEQFF

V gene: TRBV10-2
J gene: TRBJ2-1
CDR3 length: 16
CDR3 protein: CASSESLAGEWYEQFF

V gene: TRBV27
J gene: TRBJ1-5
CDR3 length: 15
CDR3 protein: CASSFSWAAGQPQHF

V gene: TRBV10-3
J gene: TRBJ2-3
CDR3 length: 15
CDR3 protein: CAISDGQGFLKAQYF

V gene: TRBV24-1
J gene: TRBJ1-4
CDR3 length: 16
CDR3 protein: CATSDSGTEANEKLFF

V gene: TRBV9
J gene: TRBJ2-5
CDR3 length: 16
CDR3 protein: CASSVTSFGFSETQYF

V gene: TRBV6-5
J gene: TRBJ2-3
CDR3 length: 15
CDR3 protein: CASSYSGTPTDTQYF

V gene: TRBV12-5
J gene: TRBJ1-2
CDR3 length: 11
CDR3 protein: CASGWGQGGTF

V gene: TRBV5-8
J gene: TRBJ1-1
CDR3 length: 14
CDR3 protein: CASSLTGSNTEAFF

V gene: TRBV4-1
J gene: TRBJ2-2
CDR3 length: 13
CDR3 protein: CASRDTYTGELFF

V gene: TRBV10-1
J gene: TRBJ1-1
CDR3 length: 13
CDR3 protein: CASSAGQYPEAFF

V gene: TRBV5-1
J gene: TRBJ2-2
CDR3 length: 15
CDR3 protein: CASGREREVAGELFF

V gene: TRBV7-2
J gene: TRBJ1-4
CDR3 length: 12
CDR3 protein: CASSLQGEKLFF

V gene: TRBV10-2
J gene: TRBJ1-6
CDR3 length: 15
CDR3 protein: CASRGTGSYNSPLHF

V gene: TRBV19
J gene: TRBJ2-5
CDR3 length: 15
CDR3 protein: CASSQQGGGIETQYF